This T cell receptor beta chain was recovered during a study of blood T cell repertoires in COVID-19. Study at large: COVID-19 samples from acute and convalescent phases originated in the United States, Italy and Spain. The cDNA or gDNA used as material had been derived from T cells, B-cell-depleted T cells, or PBMCs.

Original processing notes: Estimation of nucleated cell counts relied on the amplification of reference gene primers. Using immunoSEQ multiplex PCR, the repertoire was profiled, and TCRdb retains in-frame clones only, with some absent. The V and J calls and clone size were taken over from that table, and D and trimming were inferred from the DNA. This table has approximately 70,000 clones, 88% appearing once. Unmatched junction bases numbered 15, after V lost 4 bases and J lost 12 bases. This CDR3 comprises 15 residues. In germline, CDR1 is SGHTA, CDR2 FQGNSA. The chain joins TRBV7-2 to TRBJ1-2; 9 bases align to TRBD1. This TCR derives from a human donor in a cohort sampled during active COVID-19. Sequencing input: peripheral blood. The CDR3 DNA reads as TGTGCCAGCAGCTGGAGAAACACGGGACAGGGAAACCACACCTTC. Encoded protein: CASSWRNTGQGNHTF.